These 8 T cell receptor beta chains originate from one sample sequenced in a study of cytomegalovirus exposure and HLA in healthy donors. Researchers ran the PCR with 60 Vbeta and 13 Jbeta primers. This table comes from immunoSEQ multiplex PCR, and its TCRdb copy is limited to in-frame clones, with some not included. The table records over 95,000 clones, approximately 83% of them present only once. The specimen was PBMCs. These TCRs come from a woman aged 18-29 years in good health and CMV-seronegative.

The chain links TRBV9 to TRBJ1-1; D may be TRBD1 (6 bases). The germline V gene has CDR1 SGDLS and CDR2 YYNGEE. CDR3 length: 16 amino acids. V shed 0 bases and J shed 2 bases, with 14 bases lying between them. The CDR3 DNA reads as TGTGCCAGCAGCGTAGGCGCAGGGGAAGGAAACACTGAAGCTTTCTTT. Its protein product is CASSVGAGEGNTEAFF.

The J gene is TRBJ2-5, the V gene TRBV5-4; no clear D. Deletions cut 4 bases from V and 1 base from J, with 8 bases between. Germline lookup yields CDR1 SGHNT and CDR2 YYREEE (reference sequence). The CDR3 spans 13 residues. CDR3: CASSPRPQETQYF. CDR3 bases: TGTGCCAGCAGCCCTAGGCCCCAAGAGACCCAGTACTTC.

The J gene is TRBJ2-1, the V gene TRBV7-2; 10 nucleotides match TRBD1. V shed 1 base and J 6 bases; nucleotides not matched to a gene: 9. The CDR3 consists of 17 residues. Germline V CDR1 and CDR2: SGHTA, FQGNSA. DNA for the CDR3: TGTGCCAGCAGCTTAGTCCCAAGGACAGGGGGACGCAATGAGCAGTTCTTC. Its protein product is CASSLVPRTGGRNEQFF.

The V call is TRBV6-5, the J call TRBJ1-6; D not resolved. Trimming shortened V by 2 bases and J by 5 bases, and 13 bases separated the two germline ends. The CDR3 length is 16 residues. CDR1 MNHEY and CDR2 SVGAGI come from the germline V gene. The CDR3 DNA sequence: TGTGCCAGCAGTTACAAGAAATGGCAGGATAATTCACCCCTCCACTTT. It encodes CASSYKKWQDNSPLHF.

This chain links TRBV28 with TRBJ2-7, with a weak D call TRBD1 (6 bases). CDR3 length equals 14 residues. CDR1 MDHEN and CDR2 SYDVKM come from the germline V gene. Trimming pared 5 bases from V and 3 bases from J, leaving 14 bases between. CDR3 region: CASSPQGMVYEQYF. CDR3 nucleotides: TGTGCCAGCAGTCCTCAGGGGATGGTCTACGAGCAGTACTTC. The full variable domain, completed using reference TRBV28 and TRBJ2-7, is DVKVTQSSRYLVKRTGEKVFLECVQDMDHENMFWYRQDPGLGLRLIYFSYDVKMKEKGDIPEGYSVSREKKERFSLILESASTNQTSMYLCASSPQGMVYEQYFGPGTRLTVT.

In its sample, this clone was seen a few times. Here the CDR3 reads CASSPEQDLSGNTIYF. DNA for the CDR3: TGCGCCAGCAGCCCCGAACAGGACCTCTCTGGAAACACCATATATTTT. This chain uses TRBV4-3 with TRBJ1-3, with a tentative D call TRBD1 (5 bases). CDR3 length: 16 amino acids. The germline CDR1 and CDR2 sequences are LGHNA and YSLEER. V lost 4 bases and J 0 bases, leaving 13 bases between the germline ends.

V and J are TRBV7-2 and TRBJ1-3; D call uncertain. This CDR3 region has 15 residues. V was shortened by 4 bases and J by 1 base, with 11 bases between the two germline ends. Per the germline V gene, CDR1 is SGHTA and CDR2 is FQGNSA. The DNA of the CDR3 is TGTGCCAGCAGCTCAGGTGAATTTTCTGGAAACACCATATATTTT. It encodes CASSSGEFSGNTIYF. Filled out from reference TRBV7-2 and TRBJ1-3, the complete variable domain reads GAGVSQSPSNKVTEKGKDVELRCDPISGHTALYWYRQSLGQGLEFLIYFQGNSAPDKSGLPSDRFSAERTGGSVSTLTIQRTQQEDSAVYLCASSSGEFSGNTIYFGEGSWLTVV.

The V and J genes are TRBV27 and TRBJ2-7, with 9 bases fitting TRBD1. The CDR3 runs to 16 residues. Trimming cost V 6 bases and J 3 bases; bases outside gene matches: 12. Germline values: CDR1 MNHEY, CDR2 SMNVEV (reference sequence). CDR3 in amino acids: CASRQRSTGGDYEQYF. The CDR3 DNA reads TGTGCCAGCAGACAACGCTCGACAGGGGGGGACTACGAGCAGTACTTC.